Listed below are T cell receptor beta chains from one sample, sequenced in a study of T-cell memory formation after mild COVID-19. TCRdb processed the 5' RACE reads anew with MiXCR; each CDR3 protein has one entry. This sample yields about 390,000 distinct CDR3 sequences, of which about 16% are seen a single time; around a fifth belongs to the top ten. Material for sequencing was PBMCs or a T cell subset sorted from them (not recorded which). Receptors were obtained from a man between 18 and 35 years old who had mild COVID-19 (a few samples of this study predate the infection). Cell type and time point are not known. Each CDR3 is given with its conserved first and last residue. D genes are given only for firm matches. Not every row has a clone size; where given, it reads once, few, many or a size class.

D gene | J gene | V gene | clone size | CDR3 protein | CDR3 DNA
NA | TRBJ2-2 | TRBV27 | many | CASSLSWGSGELFF | TGTGCCAGCAGTTTATCGTGGGGGTCCGGGGAGCTGTTTTTT
TRBD2 | TRBJ2-2 | TRBV29-1 | few | CSVGASGTNTGELFF | TGCAGCGTTGGGGCTAGCGGGACGAACACCGGGGAGCTGTTTTTT
TRBD1 | TRBJ1-1 | TRBV3-1 | NA | CASGPRDRVAEAFF | TGTGCCAGCGGACCCCGGGACAGGGTCGCTGAAGCTTTCTTT
NA | TRBJ1-1 | TRBV12-3/TRBV12-4 | few | CASSLAAKGTEAFF | TGTGCCAGCAGTTTAGCCGCCAAAGGGACTGAAGCTTTCTTT
NA | TRBJ1-3 | TRBV4-3 | many | CASSQDGADGNTIYF | TGCGCCAGCAGCCAAGATGGGGCGGATGGAAACACCATATATTTT
TRBD1 | TRBJ1-2 | TRBV20-1 | NA | CSAKLSGQGALGYGYTF | TGCAGTGCTAAACTATCGGGACAGGGGGCTTTGGGCTATGGCTACACCTTC
NA | TRBJ2-7 | TRBV5-1 | few | CASSFRTAYEQYF | TGCGCCAGCAGCTTCCGGACGGCTTACGAGCAGTACTTC
NA | TRBJ1-1 | TRBV2 | NA | CASRPRSIGTEAFF | TGTGCCAGCAGGCCACGGAGCATTGGCACTGAAGCTTTCTTT
TRBD1 | TRBJ2-7 | TRBV20-1 | many | CSAREGTVQPGQYF | TGCAGTGCTAGAGAAGGGACAGTGCAGCCGGGGCAGTACTTC
NA | TRBJ2-4 | TRBV7-9 | NA | CASSFSRGRDIQYF | TGTGCCAGCAGTTTTTCCAGGGGGAGGGACATTCAGTACTTC
NA | TRBJ2-7 | TRBV4-2 | NA | CASSQTGQYEQYF | TGTGCCAGCAGCCAAACAGGGCAATACGAGCAGTACTTC
TRBD2 | TRBJ2-5 | TRBV27 | many | CASSFFFPSGVNETQYF | TGTGCCAGCAGTTTCTTCTTCCCTAGCGGGGTGAATGAGACCCAGTACTTC
NA | TRBJ2-3 | TRBV28 | few | CASSFPLGDTQYF | TGTGCCAGCAGTTTCCCCTTAGGAGATACGCAGTATTTT
TRBD1 | TRBJ1-5 | TRBV7-9 | few | CASSQTGPQPQHF | TGTGCCAGCAGCCAGACAGGGCCGCAGCCCCAGCATTTT
NA | TRBJ1-5 | TRBV7-2 | few | CASSLTGFQPQHF | TGTGCCAGCAGCTTAACAGGGTTTCAGCCCCAGCATTTT
NA | TRBJ2-5 | TRBV7-3 | NA | CASSLNVQYF | TGTGCCAGCAGCTTAAATGTTCAGTACTTC
TRBD1 | TRBJ1-2 | TRBV6-5 | few | CASTPDRGRYTF | TGTGCCAGCACCCCGGACAGGGGTCGCTACACCTTC
NA | TRBJ2-1 | TRBV11-3 | few | CASSLAAGAGNEQFF | TGTGCCAGCAGCTTAGCAGCGGGTGCGGGTAATGAGCAGTTCTTC
TRBD1 | TRBJ1-2 | TRBV12-3/TRBV12-4 | NA | CATRQGVGGYTF | TGTGCCACCCGCCAGGGGGTCGGCGGCTACACCTTC
NA | TRBJ2-7 | TRBV7-9 | NA | CASSWGGPYEQYF | TGTGCCAGCAGCTGGGGCGGCCCCTACGAGCAGTACTTC
NA | TRBJ2-2 | TRBV12-3/TRBV12-4 | NA | CASSLREWTGVANTGELFF | TGTGCCAGCAGTTTAAGGGAGTGGACCGGGGTCGCGAACACCGGGGAGCTGTTTTTT
NA | TRBJ2-1 | TRBV15 | NA | CATSRGGGHYNEQFF | TGTGCCACCAGCAGAGGTGGGGGCCACTACAATGAGCAGTTCTTC
NA | TRBJ1-5 | TRBV28 | NA | CASSLNQGSNQPQHF | TGTGCCAGCAGCCTAAATCAGGGGAGCAATCAGCCCCAGCATTTT